Detailed here is one T cell receptor beta chain. The repertoire was sequenced with immunoSEQ multiplex PCR; TCRdb's copy has only in-frame clones and lacks some. The profile shows around 97,000 clones, under 85% of them singletons. The data stem from a study of OX40 agonist ivuxolimab in advanced cancers. The CDR3 is made up of 12 amino acids. Trimming removed 1 base from V and 6 bases from J, with 5 bases in between. Per germline, CDR1 SGHDT and CDR2 YYEEEE. This specimen was CD4+ or CD8+ T cells sorted from blood, taken in a trial of the OX40 agonist ivuxolimab. V and J are TRBV5-6 and TRBJ2-1; D gene unclear. This sequence was found in an adult with an advanced solid tumor such as melanoma, head and neck, liver or kidney cancer. As DNA, the CDR3 is TGTGCCAGCAGCTTGCGGGTCAATGAGCAGTTCTTC. Its protein is CASSLRVNEQFF.